This T cell receptor beta chain is drawn from a study of cytomegalovirus exposure and HLA in healthy donors. Study details: The 100 to 150 validation repertoires and the roughly 680 first-cohort repertoires shared a platform, a later analysis reported. Study-wide findings and caveats: Cytomegalovirus association was listed for approximately 160 TCR beta chains. CMV antigen specificity of a few CMV-associated chains was confirmed in vitro. Despite most TCR sequences being rare, some public TCRs occurred in many donors.

In regard to this clone: The antigen remains undetermined.

Sequenced by immunoSEQ multiplex PCR; TCRdb stores in-frame clones only, minus some. Among about 58,000 clones, roughly 90% were seen once, and the ten largest hold roughly 1%. CDR3 size: 13 residues. V dropped 6 bases and J dropped 3 bases, with 13 bases sitting between them. CDR1 and CDR2 (germline): SGHRS, YFSETQ. The rearrangement joins TRBV5-1 to TRBJ2-7; TRBD1 might be the D (5 bases). Material for sequencing was PBMCs. The TCR comes from a man aged 18-30 years in good health and CMV-seronegative. The CDR3 protein is CASTQDSHYEQYF. The CDR3 DNA reads TGCGCCAGCACCCAAGACAGTCACTACGAGCAGTACTTC.